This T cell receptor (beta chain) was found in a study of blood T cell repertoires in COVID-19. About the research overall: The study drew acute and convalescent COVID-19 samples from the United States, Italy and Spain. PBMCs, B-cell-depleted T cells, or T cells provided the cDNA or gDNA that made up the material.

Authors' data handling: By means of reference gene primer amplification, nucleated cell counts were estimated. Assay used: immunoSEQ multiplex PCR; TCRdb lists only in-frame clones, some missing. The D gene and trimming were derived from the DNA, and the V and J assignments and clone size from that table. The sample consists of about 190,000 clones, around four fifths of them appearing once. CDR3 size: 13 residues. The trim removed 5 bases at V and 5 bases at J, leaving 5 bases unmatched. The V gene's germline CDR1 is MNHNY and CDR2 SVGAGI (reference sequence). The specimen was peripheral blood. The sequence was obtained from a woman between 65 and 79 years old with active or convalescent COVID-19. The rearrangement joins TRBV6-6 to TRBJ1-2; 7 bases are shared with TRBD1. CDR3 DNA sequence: TGTGCCAGCAGTCCCACAGGGGATTATGGCTACACCTTC. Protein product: CASSPTGDYGYTF.